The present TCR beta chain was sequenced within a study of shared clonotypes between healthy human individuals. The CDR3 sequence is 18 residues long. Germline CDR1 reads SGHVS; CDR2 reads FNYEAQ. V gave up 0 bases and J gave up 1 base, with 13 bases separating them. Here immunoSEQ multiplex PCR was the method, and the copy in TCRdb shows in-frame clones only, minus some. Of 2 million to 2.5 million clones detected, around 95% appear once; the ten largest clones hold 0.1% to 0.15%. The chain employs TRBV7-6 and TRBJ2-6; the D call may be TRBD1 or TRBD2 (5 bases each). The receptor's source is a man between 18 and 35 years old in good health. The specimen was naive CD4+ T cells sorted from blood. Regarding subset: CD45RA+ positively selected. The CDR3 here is CASSLADGAISGANVLTF. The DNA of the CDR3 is TGTGCCAGCAGCTTAGCGGACGGGGCGATTTCTGGGGCCAACGTCCTGACTTTC.